This TCR beta chain was obtained from a study of graft-versus-host responses after intestinal transplantation. The germline gives CDR1 SGHTA, CDR2 FQGTGA. The CDR3 has 14 residues. Trimming took off 2 bases at V and 3 bases at J, with 10 bases between the two ends. As to this clone: Its antigen is not identified.

Measured with immunoSEQ multiplex PCR; TCRdb has only the in-frame clones, and not every one. The repertoire has fewer than 95,000 clones, approximately 92% of them found once; the top ten carry over 0.45%. Specimen: unstimulated CD8+ T cells sorted from spleen or lymph node cells, collected before intestinal transplant. The chain employs TRBV7-3 and TRBJ2-5; TRBD2 is a possible D gene (5 bases). The sequence was obtained from a human donor who received an intestinal transplant. The chain's CDR3 is CASSLGGAKETQYF. CDR3 nucleotide sequence: TGTGCCAGCAGCTTAGGAGGCGCTAAAGAGACCCAGTACTTC.